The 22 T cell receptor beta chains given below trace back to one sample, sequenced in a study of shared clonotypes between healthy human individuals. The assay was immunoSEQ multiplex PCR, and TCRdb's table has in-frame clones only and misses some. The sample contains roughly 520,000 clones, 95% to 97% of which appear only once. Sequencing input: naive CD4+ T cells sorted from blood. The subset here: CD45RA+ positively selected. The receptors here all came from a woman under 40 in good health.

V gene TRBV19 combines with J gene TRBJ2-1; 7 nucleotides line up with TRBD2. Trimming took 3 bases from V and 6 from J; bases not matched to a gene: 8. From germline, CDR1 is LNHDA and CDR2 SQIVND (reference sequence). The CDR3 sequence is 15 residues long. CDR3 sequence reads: CASSIGGGPGNEQFF. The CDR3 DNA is TGTGCCAGTAGTATTGGGGGAGGGCCGGGCAATGAGCAGTTCTTC.

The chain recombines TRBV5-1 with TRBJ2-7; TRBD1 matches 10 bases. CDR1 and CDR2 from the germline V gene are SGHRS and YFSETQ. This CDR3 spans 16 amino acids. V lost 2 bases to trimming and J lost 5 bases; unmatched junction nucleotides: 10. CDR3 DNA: TGCGCCAGCAGCTTATTTGGGACAGGGGCAACAAACGAGCAGTACTTC. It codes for CASSLFGTGATNEQYF. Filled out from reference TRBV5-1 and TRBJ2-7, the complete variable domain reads KAGVTQTPRYLIKTRGQQVTLSCSPISGHRSVSWYQQTPGQGLQFLFEYFSETQRNKGNFPGRFSGRQFSNSRSEMNVSTLELGDSALYLCASSLFGTGATNEQYFGPGTRLTVT.

CDR3 DNA sequence: TGTGCCAGCAGGGAAGGACTAGCGGAAACATCCTACGAGCAGTACTTC. Residues: CASREGLAETSYEQYF. The rearrangement joins TRBV5-4 to TRBJ2-7; TRBD2 matches at 10 bases. Germline V lookup: CDR1 SGHNT, CDR2 YYREEE (reference sequence). The CDR3 sequence is 16 residues long. The J segment lost 1 base and the V segment lost 5 bases, leaving 9 bases of the junction unmatched.

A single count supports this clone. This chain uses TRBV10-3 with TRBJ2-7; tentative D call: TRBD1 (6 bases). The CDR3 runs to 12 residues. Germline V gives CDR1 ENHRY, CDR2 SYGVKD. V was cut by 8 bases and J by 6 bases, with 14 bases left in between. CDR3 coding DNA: TGTGCCATCTCCGAGAGGGGGATCGAGCAGTACTTC. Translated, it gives CAISERGIEQYF.

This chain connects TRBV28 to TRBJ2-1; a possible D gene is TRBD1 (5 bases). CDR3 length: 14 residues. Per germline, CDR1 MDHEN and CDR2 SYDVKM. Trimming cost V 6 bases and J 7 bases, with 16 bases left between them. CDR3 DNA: TGTGCCAGCAGCTTACACTCAGGGATGAATGAGCAGTTCTTC. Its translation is CASSLHSGMNEQFF.

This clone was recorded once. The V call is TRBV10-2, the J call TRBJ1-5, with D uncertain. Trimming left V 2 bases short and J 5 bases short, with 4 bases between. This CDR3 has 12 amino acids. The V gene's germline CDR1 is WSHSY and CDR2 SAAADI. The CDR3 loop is CASSERYQPQHF. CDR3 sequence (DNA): TGCGCCAGCAGTGAGCGGTATCAGCCCCAGCATTTT.

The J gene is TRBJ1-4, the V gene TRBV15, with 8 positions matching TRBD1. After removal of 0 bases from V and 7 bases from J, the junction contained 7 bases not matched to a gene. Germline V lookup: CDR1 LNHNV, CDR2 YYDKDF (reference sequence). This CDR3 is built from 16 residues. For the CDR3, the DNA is TGTGCCACCAGCAGAGATCAGCAGGGGGCCGGTGAAAAACTGTTTTTT. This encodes CATSRDQQGAGEKLFF.

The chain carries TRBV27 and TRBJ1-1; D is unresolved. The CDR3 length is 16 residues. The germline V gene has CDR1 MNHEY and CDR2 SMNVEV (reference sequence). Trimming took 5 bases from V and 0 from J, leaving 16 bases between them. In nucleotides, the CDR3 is TGTGCCAGCAGTACATACGGCCGGCCCATGAACACTGAAGCTTTCTTT. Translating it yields CASSTYGRPMNTEAFF.

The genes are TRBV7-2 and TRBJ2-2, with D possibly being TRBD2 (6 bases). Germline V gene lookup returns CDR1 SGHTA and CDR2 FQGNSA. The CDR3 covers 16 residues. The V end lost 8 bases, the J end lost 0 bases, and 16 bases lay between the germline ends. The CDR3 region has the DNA TGTGCCAGCCTTCGAGCGGGTTTTGCGAACACCGGGGAGCTGTTTTTT. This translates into CASLRAGFANTGELFF. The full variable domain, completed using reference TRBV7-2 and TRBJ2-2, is GAGVSQSPSNKVTEKGKDVELRCDPISGHTALYWYRQSLGQGLEFLIYFQGNSAPDKSGLPSDRFSAERTGGSVSTLTIQRTQQEDSAVYLCASLRAGFANTGELFFGEGSRLTVL.

This CDR3 reads CASSVRSSGSDGELFF. In nucleotides, the CDR3 is TGTGCCAGCAGCGTACGATCTAGCGGGAGTGACGGGGAGCTGTTTTTT. The chain has TRBV9 and TRBJ2-2, with 10 nucleotides matching TRBD2. CDR1 is SGDLS and CDR2 is YYNGEE in the germline V gene. The CDR3 runs 16 residues. J was trimmed by 7 bases and V by 1 base; bases with no gene match: 7.

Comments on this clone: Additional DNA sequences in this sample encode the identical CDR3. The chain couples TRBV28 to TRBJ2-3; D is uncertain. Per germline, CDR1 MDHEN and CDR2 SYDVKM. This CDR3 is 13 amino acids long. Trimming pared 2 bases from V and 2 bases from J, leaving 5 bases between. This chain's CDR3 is CASSLDTTDTQYF. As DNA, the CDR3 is TGTGCCAGCAGTTTAGACACCACAGATACGCAGTATTTT.

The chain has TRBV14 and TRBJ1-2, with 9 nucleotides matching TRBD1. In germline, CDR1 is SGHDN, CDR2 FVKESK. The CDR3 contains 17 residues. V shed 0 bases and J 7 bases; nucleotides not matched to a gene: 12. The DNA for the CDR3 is TGTGCCAGCAGCCAAGATCTCGGGACAGGGCTACGGAGTGGCTACACCTTC. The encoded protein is CASSQDLGTGLRSGYTF.

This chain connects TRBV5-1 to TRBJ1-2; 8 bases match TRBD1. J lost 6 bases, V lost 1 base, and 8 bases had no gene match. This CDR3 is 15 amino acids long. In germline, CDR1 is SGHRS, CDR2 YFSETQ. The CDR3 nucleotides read TGCGCCAGCAGCTTGTCGGACAGGGCGGGAGATGGCTACACCTTC. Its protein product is CASSLSDRAGDGYTF.

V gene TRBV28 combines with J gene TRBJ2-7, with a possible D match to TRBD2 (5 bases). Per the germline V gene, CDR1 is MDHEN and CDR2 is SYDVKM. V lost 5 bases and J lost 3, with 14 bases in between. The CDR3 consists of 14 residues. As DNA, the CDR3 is TGTGCCAGCAGTCGAGGACTGACGGGCTACGAGCAGTACTTC. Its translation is CASSRGLTGYEQYF.

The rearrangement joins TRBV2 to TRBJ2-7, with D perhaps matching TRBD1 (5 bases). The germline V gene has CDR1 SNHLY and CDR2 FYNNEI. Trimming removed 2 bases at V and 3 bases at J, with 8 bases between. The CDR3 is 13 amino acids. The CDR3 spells CASSEQGRYEQYF. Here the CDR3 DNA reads TGTGCCAGCAGTGAACAGGGCCGCTACGAGCAGTACTTC. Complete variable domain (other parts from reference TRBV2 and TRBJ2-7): EPEVTQTPSHQVTQMGQEVILRCVPISNHLYFYWYRQILGQKVEFLVSFYNNEISEKSEIFDDQFSVERPDGSNFTLKIRSTKLEDSAMYFCASSEQGRYEQYFGPGTRLTVT.

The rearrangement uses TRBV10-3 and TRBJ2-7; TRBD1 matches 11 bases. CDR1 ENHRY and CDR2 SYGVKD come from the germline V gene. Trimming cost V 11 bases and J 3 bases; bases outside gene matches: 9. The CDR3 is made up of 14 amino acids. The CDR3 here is CAAGEGTGGYEQYF. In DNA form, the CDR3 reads TGTGCCGCTGGTGAGGGGACAGGGGGCTACGAGCAGTACTTC.

Here the CDR3 reads CASSLGRLAVETQYF. The CDR3 nucleotides read TGTGCCAGCAGTTTAGGCCGGCTAGCGGTGGAGACCCAGTACTTC. The J gene is TRBJ2-5, the V gene TRBV28, with 7 bases that match TRBD2. CDR1 MDHEN and CDR2 SYDVKM come from the germline V gene. V was clipped by 2 bases and J by 5 bases; unmatched bases: 8. CDR3 size: 15 residues.

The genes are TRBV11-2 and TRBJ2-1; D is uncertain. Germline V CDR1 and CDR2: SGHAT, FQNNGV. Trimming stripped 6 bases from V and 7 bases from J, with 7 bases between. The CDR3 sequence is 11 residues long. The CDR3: CASRQTNEQFF. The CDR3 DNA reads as TGTGCCAGCAGACAAACAAATGAGCAGTTCTTC.

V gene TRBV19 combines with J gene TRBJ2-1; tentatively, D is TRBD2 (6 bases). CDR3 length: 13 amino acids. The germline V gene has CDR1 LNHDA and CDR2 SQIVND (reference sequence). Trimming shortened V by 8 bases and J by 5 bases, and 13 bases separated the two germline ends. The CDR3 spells CASFSGGNNEQFF. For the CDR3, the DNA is TGTGCCAGTTTTTCTGGGGGGAACAATGAGCAGTTCTTC.

The CDR3 nucleotides read TGTGCCAGTAGTATAGTTAGGACAGTTTACAATGAGCAGTTCTTC. This gives the protein CASSIVRTVYNEQFF. V and J are TRBV19 and TRBJ2-1, with D possibly matching TRBD1 (6 bases). The CDR3 extends over 15 amino acids. Germline V gene sequence: CDR1 LNHDA, CDR2 SQIVND (reference sequence). V lost 1 base and J lost 4, with 11 bases in between.

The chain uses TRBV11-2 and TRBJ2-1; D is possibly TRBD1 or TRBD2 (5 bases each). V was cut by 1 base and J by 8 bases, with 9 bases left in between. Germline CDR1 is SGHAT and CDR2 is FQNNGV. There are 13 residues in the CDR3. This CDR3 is CASSLGRGDEQFF. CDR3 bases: TGTGCCAGCAGCTTAGGCCGGGGCGATGAGCAGTTCTTC.

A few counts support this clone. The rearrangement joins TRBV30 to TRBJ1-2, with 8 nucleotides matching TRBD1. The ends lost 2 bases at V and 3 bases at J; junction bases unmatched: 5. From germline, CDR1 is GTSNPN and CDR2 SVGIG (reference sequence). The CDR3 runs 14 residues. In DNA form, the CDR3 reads TGTGCCTGGAGTAAGACAGGGGCAGACTATGGCTACACCTTC. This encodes CAWSKTGADYGYTF. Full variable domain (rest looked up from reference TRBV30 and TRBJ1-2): SQTIHQWPATLVQPVGSPLSLECTVEGTSNPNLYWYRQAAGRGLQLLFYSVGIGQISSEVPQNLSASRPQDRQFILSSKKLLLSDSGFYLCAWSKTGADYGYTFGSGTRLTVV.